This record concerns one T cell receptor beta chain sequence. The germline gives CDR1 MNHEY, CDR2 SVGAGI. This CDR3 has 16 amino acids. Trimming left V 4 bases short and J 0 bases short, with 13 bases between. The data originate from a study of prognosis after radiotherapy for stage I lung cancer. Turning to the study itself: From early 2018 through early 2019, patients with stage I non-small cell lung cancer were enrolled. SBRT was given in 3 to 5 fractions at a biologically effective dose of at least 100 Gy as radiotherapy.

Amplification of the TCR beta CDR3 (from genomic DNA) was done by two-round multiplex PCR. The first PCR round targeted every TRBV and TRBJ gene with specific primers. TCRdb re-derived calls from the multiplex PCR reads in MiXCR, one entry per CDR3 protein. The sample contains 13,000 or so distinct CDR3 sequences, around 45% of which appear only once. The sequencing used PBMCs, collected before or after stereotactic body radiation therapy (not recorded which). This sequence joins TRBV6-5 and TRBJ1-3; perhaps TRBD1 as D (5 bases). The receptor's source is a donor aged 50 or older with non-small cell lung cancer. In DNA form, the CDR3 reads TGTGCCAGCAGTTTTCAAACAGGTCCCTCTGGAAACACCATATATTTT. It specifies CASSFQTGPSGNTIYF.